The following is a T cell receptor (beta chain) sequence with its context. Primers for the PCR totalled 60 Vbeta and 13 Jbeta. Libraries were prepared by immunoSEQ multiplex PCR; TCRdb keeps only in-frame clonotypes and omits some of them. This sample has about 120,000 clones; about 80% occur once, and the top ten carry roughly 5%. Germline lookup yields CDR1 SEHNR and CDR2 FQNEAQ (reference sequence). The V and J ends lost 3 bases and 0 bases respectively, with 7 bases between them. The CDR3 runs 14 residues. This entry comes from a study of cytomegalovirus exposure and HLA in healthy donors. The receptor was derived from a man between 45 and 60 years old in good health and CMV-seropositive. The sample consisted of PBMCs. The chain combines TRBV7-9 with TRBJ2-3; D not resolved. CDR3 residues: CASSFRVSTDTQYF. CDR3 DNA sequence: TGTGCCAGCAGCTTTCGGGTCAGCACAGATACGCAGTATTTT.